This T cell receptor (beta chain) was sequenced for a study of blood T cell repertoires in COVID-19. Study-wide background: Acute and convalescent COVID-19 specimens originated in the United States, Italy and Spain. Nucleic acid was either cDNA or gDNA, and it came from T cells, B-cell-depleted T cells, or PBMCs.

Original methodology: Cell counts per sample came from amplifying reference gene primers. TCRdb keeps only in-frame clones here, not all; method: immunoSEQ multiplex PCR. V, J and clone size derive from that table, while D and trimming were established from the DNA sequence. The table lists about 75,000 clones, around 84% of them singletons. V lost 3 bases to trimming and J lost 9 bases; unmatched junction nucleotides: 10. This CDR3 has 15 residues. Per the germline V gene, CDR1 is SGDLS and CDR2 is YYNGEE. The chain is built from TRBV9 and TRBJ2-1; the match to TRBD2 covers 9 bases. The TCR was taken from a woman aged 50 to 60 with acute or convalescent COVID-19. Sequenced input: peripheral blood. CDR3: CASSAEVSGRFEQFF. Here the CDR3 DNA reads TGTGCCAGCAGCGCAGAGGTTAGCGGGAGATTTGAGCAGTTCTTC. Drawing the rest from reference TRBV9 and TRBJ2-1, the complete variable domain is DSGVTQTPKHLITATGQRVTLRCSPRSGDLSVYWYQQSLDQGLQFLIQYYNGEERAKGNILERFSAQQFPDLHSELNLSSLELGDSALYFCASSAEVSGRFEQFFGPGTRLTVL.